The 17 T cell receptor beta chains given below trace back to one sample, sequenced in a study of blood T cell repertoires in COVID-19. The assay was immunoSEQ multiplex PCR, and TCRdb's table has in-frame clones only and misses some. The sample has over 60,000 clones, around 77% seen once. Source material: peripheral blood. The origin of the receptors is an elderly man with active or convalescent COVID-19.

Details on this clone: In this CDR3 the conserved last residue, phenylalanine or tryptophan, is missing, so a read error is likely. Because the CDR3's place on the DNA is in doubt, the DNA is left out and the CDR3 is given as listed by TCRdb. V is TRBV5-8 and J is TRBJ1-4; the table's D call, TRBD1, was not checked against the DNA. Germline V gene data show CDR1 as SGHTS and CDR2 as YDEGEE. The CDR3 sequence runs 10 residues, both termini included. The CDR3 region is CASSPFVTWP.

This chain links TRBV5-4 with TRBJ2-2, with D possibly matching TRBD1 (6 bases). CDR3 length: 14 amino acids. Germline CDR1 SGHNT, CDR2 YYREEE (reference sequence). Trimming stripped 4 bases from V and 7 bases from J, with 14 bases between. The CDR3 DNA follows: TGTGCCAGCAGCCCCCGGGACACGGGCGGGGAGCTGTTTTTT. It is translated as CASSPRDTGGELFF.

The V gene is TRBV5-1, the J gene TRBJ2-3; 10 bases agree with TRBD2. This CDR3 comprises 16 residues. Trimming at V came to 0 bases and at J to 4 bases, leaving 5 bases not matched to a gene. CDR1 and CDR2 (germline): SGHRS, YFSETQ. The CDR3 DNA sequence: TGCGCCAGCAGCTTGGCGTCTAGCGGGAGTCCAGATACGCAGTATTTT. It yields the protein CASSLASSGSPDTQYF.

This chain joins TRBV6-2 or TRBV6-3 and TRBJ1-1, with 7 bases matching TRBD1. The CDR3 consists of 16 residues. With 1 base clipped from V and 1 base from J, the junction kept 6 bases outside the gene matches. CDR1 and CDR2 (germline): MNHEY, SVGEGT. CDR3: CASSYWHRGSNTEAFF. As DNA, the CDR3 is TGTGCCAGCAGTTACTGGCACAGGGGCTCGAACACTGAAGCTTTCTTT.

The chain joins TRBV5-1 to TRBJ2-5, with 8 bases identical to TRBD1. The germline gives CDR1 SGHRS, CDR2 YFSETQ. Losses at the gene ends were 6 bases for V and 4 bases for J; bases not matched to a gene: 8. The CDR3 spans 14 residues. Here the CDR3 reads CASTAQGAGETQYF. DNA for the CDR3: TGCGCCAGCACCGCTCAGGGGGCTGGAGAGACCCAGTACTTC. Complete variable domain (other parts from reference TRBV5-1 and TRBJ2-5): KAGVTQTPRYLIKTRGQQVTLSCSPISGHRSVSWYQQTPGQGLQFLFEYFSETQRNKGNFPGRFSGRQFSNSRSEMNVSTLELGDSALYLCASTAQGAGETQYFGPGTRLLVL.

The chain recombines TRBV13 with TRBJ1-2, with 8 bases lining up with TRBD1. Germline CDR1 reads PRHDT; CDR2 reads FYEKMQ (reference sequence). This CDR3 contains 15 residues. V lost 3 bases to trimming and J lost 3 bases; unmatched junction nucleotides: 6. In DNA form, the CDR3 reads TGTGCCAGCAGCTTCACGACAGGGGAGGACTATGGCTACACCTTC. Its protein product is CASSFTTGEDYGYTF.

CDR3 loop: CAISEGRSIPDTQYF. The CDR3 bases are TGTGCCATCAGTGAGGGCAGGTCCATACCGGATACGCAGTATTTT. The chain is built from TRBV10-3 and TRBJ2-3, with no clear D. V dropped 2 bases and J dropped 6 bases, with 15 bases sitting between them. Germline V gene data show CDR1 as ENHRY and CDR2 as SYGVKD. The CDR3 has 15 amino acids.

The rearrangement links TRBV7-9 to TRBJ2-7; 10 bases map to TRBD2. The CDR3 totals 15 residues. The junction had 10 bases not matched to a gene; V was cut back by 5 bases and J by 6 bases. Looked up from germline, CDR1 is SEHNR and CDR2 is FQNEAQ (reference sequence). The CDR3 DNA reads as TGTGCCAGCAGCGGACCCGGGACTAGCGAGGCCGAGCAGTACTTC. It codes for CASSGPGTSEAEQYF.

The V gene is TRBV5-4, the J gene TRBJ2-5; TRBD2 matches 13 bases. With 5 bases clipped from V and 3 bases from J, the junction kept 4 bases outside the gene matches. Germline values: CDR1 SGHNT, CDR2 YYREEE (reference sequence). The CDR3 spans 15 residues. CDR3 sequence (DNA): TGTGCCAGCAGACCCGGACTAGCGGGGGAAGAGACCCAGTACTTC. The encoded protein is CASRPGLAGEETQYF. Full variable domain (outside the CDR3, taken from reference TRBV5-4 and TRBJ2-5): ETGVTQSPTHLIKTRGQQVTLRCSSQSGHNTVSWYQQALGQGPQFIFQYYREEENGRGNFPPRFSGLQFPNYSSELNVNALELDDSALYLCASRPGLAGEETQYFGPGTRLLVL.

In its sample, this clone was seen once. The rearrangement links TRBV7-3 to TRBJ2-6, with 8 bases lining up with TRBD1. Germline V gives CDR1 SGHTA, CDR2 FQGTGA. The V segment lost 5 bases and the J segment 2 bases; nucleotides outside the gene matches: 11. This CDR3 region has 18 residues. This CDR3 reads CASSSTGTGLPGANVLTF. In nucleotides, the CDR3 is TGTGCCAGCAGCAGCACCGGGACAGGCCTCCCTGGGGCCAACGTCCTGACTTTC.

This clone was detected a few times. The rearrangement links TRBV24-1 to TRBJ2-2; 12 positions agree with TRBD2. V lost 2 bases, J lost 13 bases, and 1 base stayed unmatched. Per the germline V gene, CDR1 is KGHDR and CDR2 is SFDVKD. This CDR3 region has 13 residues. The CDR3 DNA follows: TGTGCCACCAGTGATTCACTAGCGGGAGGGCTGTTTTTT. Translation gives CATSDSLAGGLFF.

The chain joins TRBV7-2 to TRBJ1-2, with TRBD1 matching over 7 bases. Trimming at V came to 5 bases and at J to 4 bases, leaving 7 bases not matched to a gene. CDR3 length: 14 residues. Looked up from germline, CDR1 is SGHTA and CDR2 is FQGNSA. CDR3 bases: TGTGCCAGCAGCCTTCCGGGACAGAGCTATGGCTACACCTTC. As protein: CASSLPGQSYGYTF.

The rearrangement uses TRBV28 and TRBJ2-5; 7 positions agree with TRBD2. This CDR3 comprises 16 residues. Germline V gene lookup returns CDR1 MDHEN and CDR2 SYDVKM. V lost 1 base, J lost 6 bases, and 11 bases stayed unmatched. The CDR3 region has the DNA TGTGCCAGCAGTTTATCCCCTGGCGGGAGTATCAAGACCCAGTACTTC. This translates into CASSLSPGGSIKTQYF.

This clone was seen ten or more times. This chain connects TRBV24-1 to TRBJ2-1; TRBD2 is a possible D gene (5 bases). Germline assignment: CDR1 KGHDR and CDR2 SFDVKD. The CDR3 is 16 residues long. Trimming took off 7 bases at V and 1 base at J, with 16 bases between the two ends. This CDR3 reads CATRWDLARSYNEQFF. As DNA, the CDR3 is TGTGCCACCAGATGGGATCTAGCTCGGTCCTACAATGAGCAGTTCTTC.

This chain joins TRBV6-5 and TRBJ2-7; D unresolved. V was trimmed by 6 bases and J by 2 bases, leaving 17 bases between them. Germline V lookup: CDR1 MNHEY, CDR2 SVGAGI. This CDR3 is 15 amino acids long. DNA for the CDR3: TGTGCCAGCAGGACTGGAGCAATAGGCACCTACGAGCAGTACTTC. Amino acids: CASRTGAIGTYEQYF.

This clone was detected only once. V and J are TRBV7-6 and TRBJ1-1; D not certain. Trimming pared 1 base from V and 1 base from J, leaving 7 bases between. The CDR3 contains 14 residues. Germline CDR1 and CDR2: SGHVS and FNYEAQ. CDR3: CASSLDPGNTEAFF. CDR3 bases: TGTGCCAGCAGCTTAGATCCAGGGAACACTGAAGCTTTCTTT.

This clone was observed a few times. This sample also contains other DNA sequences that code for the same CDR3. J is TRBJ2-7 and V is TRBV5-1; possible D gene TRBD2, 6 bases. The V end lost 2 bases, the J end lost 3 bases, and 12 bases lay between the germline ends. Germline values: CDR1 SGHRS, CDR2 YFSETQ. The CDR3 contains 14 residues. The CDR3 loop is CASSFVEGSYEQYF. CDR3 nucleotide sequence: TGCGCCAGCAGCTTTGTGGAGGGGAGCTACGAGCAGTACTTC.